What follows are 7 T cell receptor beta chains derived from one specimen sequenced in a study of post-analysis software for immune sequencing data. Study-wide findings and caveats: TRBV segments more frequent in patients than in controls numbered five and included TRBV5-6, TRBV5-1 and TRBV20-1.

The authors incorporated unique molecular identifiers into the TCR beta cDNA libraries. Each CDR3 protein gets one entry after TCRdb re-called the PCR reads with MiXCR. Here the sample spans some 800,000 distinct CDR3 sequences, just over 45% being singletons. These TCRs' antigens remain unknown. The sequenced sample was blood. These receptors were collected from a girl between 10 and 17 years old with multiple sclerosis.

The chain carries TRBV4-1 and TRBJ1-2; 7 nucleotides line up with TRBD1. The length of the CDR3 is 15 residues. Germline assignment: CDR1 MGHRA and CDR2 YSYEKL. V was clipped by 4 bases and J by 7 bases; unmatched bases: 12. The CDR3 region has the DNA TGCGCCAGCAGCCCAGACCGGGACAGTGAACGTGGCTACACCTTC. Translation gives CASSPDRDSERGYTF.

This sequence joins TRBV9 and TRBJ2-1; the D gene could be TRBD1 or TRBD2 (5 bases each). This CDR3 spans 15 amino acids. Per germline, CDR1 SGDLS and CDR2 YYNGEE. V gave up 0 bases and J gave up 9 bases, with 16 bases separating them. This CDR3 is CASSVGVEGYGEQFF. The CDR3 DNA reads as TGTGCCAGCAGCGTAGGTGTTGAGGGGTACGGTGAGCAGTTCTTC.

The chain couples TRBV7-2 to TRBJ2-1; 7 nucleotides align to TRBD1. This CDR3 comprises 15 residues. The V and J ends lost 4 bases and 5 bases, in that order; junction bases with no gene match: 8. Germline V gene sequence: CDR1 SGHTA, CDR2 FQGNSA. DNA of the CDR3: TGTGCCAGCAGCTCTCGGACAGGTGGAGACAATGAGCAGTTCTTC. Translated, it gives CASSSRTGGDNEQFF.

The chain is built from TRBV5-1 and TRBJ2-1; D is uncertain. V was trimmed by 8 bases and J by 6 bases, leaving 15 bases between them. The V gene's germline CDR1 is SGHRS and CDR2 YFSETQ. The CDR3 is 13 residues long. CDR3 amino acids: CASGDPTVNEQFF. CDR3 DNA sequence: TGCGCCAGTGGAGACCCCACGGTCAATGAGCAGTTCTTC.

In this sample, this clonotype turned up a few times. The V gene is TRBV20-1, the J gene TRBJ2-3, with 7 bases identical to TRBD2. Germline values: CDR1 DFQATT, CDR2 SNEGSKA (reference sequence). The CDR3 spans 13 residues. V was pared by 7 bases and J by 3 bases, with 7 bases of the junction left unmatched. The DNA of the CDR3 is TGCAGTGGCGGGGGAGGGCCGACAGATACGCAGTATTTT. Translated: CSGGGGPTDTQYF.

The genes are TRBV27 and TRBJ1-1, with D maybe TRBD1 (5 bases). CDR3 length equals 14 residues. The ends were cut back, 6 bases at V and 4 bases at J, with 15 bases in the middle. Germline CDR1 is MNHEY and CDR2 is SMNVEV (reference sequence). CDR3 loop: CASSPRQISTEAFF. CDR3 bases: TGTGCCAGCAGCCCTAGACAGATTAGCACTGAAGCTTTCTTT.

V and J are TRBV9 and TRBJ2-3, with 12 nucleotides matching TRBD2. Germline V lookup: CDR1 SGDLS, CDR2 YYNGEE. This CDR3 has 16 amino acids. V dropped 0 bases and J dropped 2; count of bases not matched to a gene: 1. CDR3 protein: CASSVGLAGATDTQYF. Written as DNA, the CDR3 is TGTGCCAGCAGCGTAGGACTAGCGGGAGCCACAGATACGCAGTATTTT.